These T cell receptor beta chains were read from a single sample in a study of cytomegalovirus exposure and HLA in healthy donors. The assay was immunoSEQ multiplex PCR, and TCRdb's table has in-frame clones only and misses some. The sample gives some 140,000 clones, about 83% of which show up once; 4% is in the top ten. The sample consisted of PBMCs. The receptors here all came from a woman aged 40 to 50 in good health and CMV-seronegative. Both conserved end residues are trimmed from each CDR3. D genes are given only for firm matches.

V gene: TRBV27; CDR3 length: 11; D gene: .; CDR3 protein: ASTDDNISPLH
V gene: TRBV5-1; CDR3 length: 15; D gene: .; CDR3 protein: ASSPPGSSDRLHEQY
V gene: TRBV18; CDR3 length: 14; D gene: .; CDR3 protein: ASSPGAGAPGGELF
V gene: TRBV2; CDR3 length: 12; D gene: .; CDR3 protein: ASSEWGRDNEQF
V gene: TRBV5-1; CDR3 length: 12; D gene: TRBD2; CDR3 protein: ASSLGGTNNEQF
V gene: TRBV5-5; CDR3 length: 14; D gene: TRBD1; CDR3 protein: ASSLRRQGTNEKLF
V gene: TRBV5-5; CDR3 length: 13; D gene: .; CDR3 protein: ASSSWKGRDTEAF
V gene: TRBV10-3; CDR3 length: 13; D gene: .; CDR3 protein: AITFGLQTNNEQF
V gene: TRBV11-3; CDR3 length: 12; D gene: .; CDR3 protein: ASSPVGQAMAAF
V gene: TRBV5-1; CDR3 length: 14; D gene: TRBD2; CDR3 protein: ASSLVVAGGSGEQF
V gene: TRBV19; CDR3 length: 15; D gene: .; CDR3 protein: ASSNPEWLVGADTQY
V gene: TRBV29-1; CDR3 length: 10; D gene: TRBD1; CDR3 protein: SVGGTGIGYT
V gene: TRBV19; CDR3 length: 15; D gene: .; CDR3 protein: ASRTSPVGRSNQPQH
V gene: TRBV6-1; CDR3 length: 12; D gene: TRBD2; CDR3 protein: ANEAGSSTDTQY
V gene: TRBV19; CDR3 length: 12; D gene: TRBD1; CDR3 protein: ASSRGQGYTETF
V gene: TRBV5-1; CDR3 length: 12; D gene: .; CDR3 protein: ASSLEMGLHGYT
V gene: TRBV6-5; CDR3 length: 12; D gene: TRBD1; CDR3 protein: ASSEVTGEFLAF
V gene: TRBV5-6; CDR3 length: 13; D gene: .; CDR3 protein: ASSSKRPLTRGYT
V gene: TRBV6-1; CDR3 length: 14; D gene: .; CDR3 protein: ASSEPPDSHNQLQH
V gene: TRBV28; CDR3 length: 10; D gene: .; CDR3 protein: ASGLFNTEAF
V gene: TRBV11-2; CDR3 length: 12; D gene: .; CDR3 protein: ARSLGPAGTEAF
V gene: TRBV5-4; CDR3 length: 13; D gene: TRBD1; CDR3 protein: ASSLDAGGSYEQY
V gene: TRBV11-3; CDR3 length: 12; D gene: .; CDR3 protein: ASSPRGGTDTQY
V gene: TRBV27; CDR3 length: 13; D gene: .; CDR3 protein: ASSPWGRGNTEAF
V gene: TRBV5-1; CDR3 length: 13; D gene: .; CDR3 protein: ASSLVGAGDYGYT
V gene: TRBV13; CDR3 length: 14; D gene: TRBD1; CDR3 protein: ASSLGSGGSNYGYT
V gene: TRBV5-1; CDR3 length: 13; D gene: .; CDR3 protein: ASSSTGSLLDEQY
V gene: TRBV10-3; CDR3 length: 11; D gene: .; CDR3 protein: ATTPGVWETQY
V gene: TRBV5-6; CDR3 length: 9; D gene: .; CDR3 protein: ASRFGGELF